The clone carrying this TCR beta chain appeared many times. Germline-derived CDR1 and CDR2 are SQVTM and ANQGSEA. V shed 6 bases and J 7 bases; nucleotides not matched to a gene: 5. CDR3 length: 12 amino acids. Time point meaning: patch test 1, 2 weeks after DPC sensitization. Stated treatment: therapeutic diphenylcyclopropenone sensitization with weekly scalp DPC. In the study's own analysis: The number of TCRs in each sample had a median of 95,638 and spanned about 23,224 to 690,600. From the RACE reads, TCRdb called clonotypes with MiXCR, one entry per CDR3 protein. In this record, the V and J calls reflect TCRdb's handling and not the investigators' own analysis. The sample carries 380,000 or so distinct CDR3 sequences, roughly 4.8% recorded once. This entry is derived from a study of human T cells and chemical hapten exposure. As for the study in general: Doses of diphenylcyclopropenone went to the patients' scalps weekly throughout the roughly 24-week study.

The chain couples TRBV29-1 to TRBJ1-5, with 8 bases identical to TRBD1. This clonotype was sampled from a woman in her forties or fifties with alopecia areata. Some clones in this sample may be carry-over from other donors' samples. Sequencing used whole blood, obtained in connection with sensitization to the hapten diphenylcyclopropenone (DPC). The CDR3 here is CSVLTGEQPQHF. In nucleotides, the CDR3 is TGCAGCGTATTGACAGGGGAGCAGCCCCAGCATTTT.